This passage covers 21 T cell receptor beta chains from one sample sequenced in a study of blood T cell repertoires in COVID-19. Sequencing was performed with immunoSEQ multiplex PCR; in TCRdb, only in-frame clones are kept and a portion is missing. The sample consists of about 190,000 clones, 75% to 85% of them appearing once. Sequenced: PBMCs or T cells enriched from blood (not recorded which). Source of these receptors: a woman between 50 and 59 years old with acute COVID-19.

The chain combines TRBV4-2 with TRBJ1-2; TRBD1 agrees at 11 bases. Germline CDR1 and CDR2: LGHNA and YNFKEQ. This CDR3 is 17 amino acids long. V lost 7 bases and J lost 2; bases outside the gene matches: 12. CDR3 in DNA: TGTGCCAGCACGAAAGGACAGGGGGCCTCCGAAAACTATGGCTACACCTTC. It specifies CASTKGQGASENYGYTF.

V gene TRBV7-3 combines with J gene TRBJ2-5; D remains ambiguous. The CDR3 loop spans 13 amino acids. Germline V gives CDR1 SGHTA, CDR2 FQGTGA. Trimming left V 2 bases short and J 1 base short, with 5 bases between. CDR3 nucleotides: TGTGCCAGCAGCTTAGATAGCCAAGAGACCCAGTACTTC. Translated: CASSLDSQETQYF. Using reference TRBV7-3 and TRBJ2-5 for the parts outside the CDR3, the full variable domain is GAGVSQTPSNKVTEKGKYVELRCDPISGHTALYWYRQSLGQGPEFLIYFQGTGAADDSGLPNDRFFAVRPEGSVSTLKIQRTERGDSAVYLCASSLDSQETQYFGPGTRLLVL.

The rearrangement joins TRBV6-5 to TRBJ2-5; D perhaps matches TRBD1 (7 bases). Germline CDR1 and CDR2: MNHEY and SVGAGI. Trimming stripped 6 bases from V and 3 bases from J, with 11 bases between. CDR3 length: 13 amino acids. The CDR3 DNA reads TGTGCCAGCAGGGAGGGACAGAAAGAGACCCAGTACTTC. Its protein is CASREGQKETQYF.

V and J are TRBV6-2 or TRBV6-3 and TRBJ2-1; TRBD2 aligns across 13 bases. The V gene end was trimmed by 5 bases and the J gene end by 8 bases; junction bases not matched to a gene: 6. Germline V gene sequence: CDR1 MNHEY, CDR2 SVGEGT. The CDR3 runs 15 residues. DNA of the CDR3: TGTGCCAGCAGTGACGGGACTAGCGGGATGGATGAGCAGTTCTTC. Translated, it gives CASSDGTSGMDEQFF.

This clone was found a few times. V and J are TRBV3-1 (or the pseudogene TRBV3-2) and TRBJ2-2; 7 bases fit TRBD2. The germline CDR1 and CDR2 sequences are LGHDT and YNNKEL (reference sequence). J was trimmed by 7 bases and V by 1 base; bases with no gene match: 12. The CDR3 extends over 17 amino acids. The CDR3 nucleotides are TGTGCCAGCAGCCAAGTTAGGGGCCCCCGGGGGGTCGGGGAGCTGTTTTTT. Translation gives CASSQVRGPRGVGELFF.

The CDR3 loop reads CATSDLRAGGTQQFF. In DNA form, the CDR3 reads TGTGCCACCAGTGACTTGAGGGCGGGGGGGACACAACAGTTCTTC. The chain recombines TRBV24-1 with TRBJ2-1; 9 nucleotides match TRBD2. The CDR3 sequence is 15 residues long. J lost 13 bases, V lost 4 bases, and 13 bases had no gene match. Germline lookup yields CDR1 KGHDR and CDR2 SFDVKD.

V usage is TRBV6-4 and J usage is TRBJ1-6; D remains unclear. The germline V gene encodes CDR1 MRHNA and CDR2 SNTAGT. V lost 3 bases and J lost 9, with 15 bases in between. The CDR3 is 15 amino acids. In DNA, the CDR3 is TGTGCCAGCAGTGAGCGGGTAGGGTTCGGTTCACCCCTCCACTTT. It codes for CASSERVGFGSPLHF.

The gene calls are TRBV12-3 or TRBV12-4 and TRBJ1-5; 8 bases line up with TRBD1. This CDR3 contains 13 residues. With V trimmed by 6 bases and J by 11 bases, 9 bases remained unmatched. This CDR3 reads CASSGQGLLAQHF. CDR3 bases: TGTGCCAGCAGCGGACAGGGCCTTTTGGCCCAGCATTTT.

V gene TRBV3-1 (or the pseudogene TRBV3-2) combines with J gene TRBJ1-6; 8 nucleotides match TRBD1. CDR1 is LGHDT, CDR2 YNNKEL, per germline (reference sequence). The CDR3 has 16 residues. V dropped 0 bases and J dropped 9; count of bases not matched to a gene: 7. The CDR3 DNA sequence: TGTGCCAGCAGCCAAGATTTAGCAGGGGGCTTTTCACCCCTCCACTTT. Translating gives CASSQDLAGGFSPLHF.

This chain connects TRBV15 to TRBJ1-6; D is unclear. The CDR3 has 15 amino acids. Trimming took 1 base from V and 7 from J, leaving 11 bases between them. Per germline, CDR1 LNHNV and CDR2 YYDKDF (reference sequence). CDR3 in DNA: TGTGCCACCAGCAGAGGGCAGGCCCACAATTCACCCCTCCACTTT. Its translation: CATSRGQAHNSPLHF. Together with reference TRBV15 and TRBJ1-6, the CDR3 gives the full variable domain: DAMVIQNPRYQVTQFGKPVTLSCSQTLNHNVMYWYQQKSSQAPKLLFHYYDKDFNNEADTPDNFQSRRPNTSFCFLDIRSPGLGDTAMYLCATSRGQAHNSPLHFGNGTRLTVT.

The chain recombines TRBV5-1 with TRBJ2-3; TRBD2 aligns across 7 bases. V shed 3 bases, J shed 4 bases, and the junction held 5 bases outside the gene matches. The germline V gene has CDR1 SGHRS and CDR2 YFSETQ. This CDR3 region has 14 residues. CDR3 amino acids: CASSSTGGPDTQYF. In nucleotides, the CDR3 is TGCGCCAGCAGCTCTACGGGGGGACCAGATACGCAGTATTTT.

The chain carries TRBV29-1 and TRBJ2-3; 9 bases match TRBD1. The CDR3 has 15 amino acids. The trim removed 8 bases at V and 2 bases at J, leaving 11 bases unmatched. In germline, CDR1 is SQVTM, CDR2 ANQGSEA. CDR3 sequence reads: CSLRDRVSPTDTQYF. The CDR3 bases are TGCAGCCTTCGGGACAGGGTTTCCCCCACAGATACGCAGTATTTT.

The chain combines TRBV9 with TRBJ2-1, with TRBD2 identical over 11 bases. The length of the CDR3 is 18 residues. Germline trimming cut 4 bases from V and 3 bases from J; bases unmatched to any gene: 12. The germline gives CDR1 SGDLS, CDR2 YYNGEE. DNA of the CDR3: TGTGCCAGCAGCCCGCAAACTAGGGGACTAGCGGTCTACAATGAGCAGTTCTTC. Protein product: CASSPQTRGLAVYNEQFF.

The gene calls are TRBV4-3 and TRBJ1-1; TRBD1 matches 10 bases. V lost 4 bases, J lost 6 bases, and 14 bases stayed unmatched. CDR1 and CDR2 (germline): LGHNA, YSLEER. The CDR3 spans 17 residues. As DNA, the CDR3 is TGCGCCAGCAGCCCTAGCGGGACAGGGGAATTCTTCGCTGAAGCTTTCTTT. Encoded protein: CASSPSGTGEFFAEAFF.

V gene TRBV9 combines with J gene TRBJ1-1; weak D call: TRBD1 (6 bases). The CDR3 is 15 amino acids. In germline, CDR1 is SGDLS, CDR2 YYNGEE. With 0 bases removed from V and 1 base from J, the gap between germline ends came to 10 bases. CDR3 loop: CASSVGNRANTEAFF. The CDR3 DNA reads TGTGCCAGCAGCGTAGGTAACAGGGCGAACACTGAAGCTTTCTTT.

The J gene is TRBJ1-4, the V gene TRBV2, with 9 bases aligning to TRBD1. Germline V gives CDR1 SNHLY, CDR2 FYNNEI. Trimming at V came to 7 bases and at J to 8 bases, leaving 8 bases not matched to a gene. This CDR3 comprises 14 residues. The CDR3 here is CASNYRGPGEKLFF. CDR3 bases: TGTGCCAGCAATTACAGGGGGCCGGGCGAAAAACTGTTTTTT.

This chain connects TRBV5-8 to TRBJ1-4; 9 bases are shared with TRBD1. In germline, CDR1 is SGHTS, CDR2 YDEGEE. Trimming at V came to 0 bases and at J to 2 bases, leaving 5 bases not matched to a gene. CDR3 length: 17 residues. The CDR3, as DNA: TGTGCCAGCAGCTTGGGGACAGGGGTATTGACTAATGAAAAACTGTTTTTT. Amino acid sequence: CASSLGTGVLTNEKLFF.

The chain combines TRBV21-1 with TRBJ1-6; no DNA check was done on the table's D call, TRBD1. TRBV21-1 is noted as a pseudogene. The CDR3 sequence is 14 residues long. CDR3 in amino acids: CASSLGGADSPLHF. CDR3 bases: TGTGCCAGCAGCCTAGGGGGTGCGGATTCACCCCTCCACTTT.

In its sample, this clone was seen a few times. The V and J genes are TRBV6-5 and TRBJ1-1, with TRBD1 matching over 7 bases. The CDR3 totals 15 residues. V dropped 7 bases and J dropped 1; count of bases not matched to a gene: 9. CDR1 and CDR2 from the germline V gene are MNHEY and SVGAGI. CDR3 DNA sequence: TGTGCCAGCACCAGGGGGAGTCTTCCGAACACTGAAGCTTTCTTT. The encoded protein is CASTRGSLPNTEAFF.

This clone was observed a handful of times. This chain links TRBV7-8 with TRBJ1-2; D remains ambiguous. Germline V lookup: CDR1 SGHVS, CDR2 FQNEAQ. The CDR3 runs 12 residues. V was cut by 5 bases and J by 8 bases, with 12 bases left in between. The CDR3 reads CASSPHIGGYTF. Written as DNA, the CDR3 is TGTGCCAGCAGCCCCCATATTGGCGGCTACACCTTC.

This clone was picked up one time. The gene calls are TRBV4-2 and TRBJ1-3, with 9 bases identical to TRBD1. V gave up 5 bases and J gave up 3 bases; unmatched junction bases: 5. The CDR3 totals 15 residues. CDR1 and CDR2 from the germline V gene are LGHNA and YNFKEQ. CDR3 residues: CASSITGGFGNTIYF. As DNA, the CDR3 is TGTGCCAGCAGCATAACAGGGGGCTTTGGAAACACCATATATTTT.